These T cell receptor beta chains were read from a single sample in a study of radiotherapy plus CTLA-4 blockade in lung cancer. Sequencing used immunoSEQ multiplex PCR; TCRdb keeps in-frame clones, though not all of them. The sample records tens of thousands of clones, approximately 84% being singletons. Sequences were derived from peripheral blood, sampled from a patient treated with radiotherapy plus ipilimumab. These receptors all come from a human donor with non-small cell lung cancer whose response to radiotherapy plus ipilimumab could not be evaluated. The CDR3 runs from the conserved cysteine through the conserved F or W. D genes are given only for firm matches. A clone size is listed for some rows: how often the clone was seen (once, few, many), or a class if it is expanded.

J gene,D gene,clone size,V gene,CDR3 protein,CDR3 DNA
TRBJ2-3,TRBD2,NA,TRBV27,CASSPSGRRTDTQYF,TGTGCCAGCAGCCCTAGCGGGAGGAGGACAGATACGCAGTATTTT
TRBJ2-7,TRBD2,NA,TRBV5-1,CASSLLPSGSHEQYF,TGCGCCAGCAGCTTGTTGCCTAGCGGGAGCCACGAGCAGTACTTC
TRBJ1-1,NA,NA,TRBV15,CATSRGGGNTEAFF,TGTGCCACCAGCAGAGGAGGGGGGAACACTGAAGCTTTCTTT
TRBJ1-1,NA,NA,TRBV28,CASSLGPRALTWSPEAFF,TGTGCCAGCAGTTTAGGGCCGAGGGCTCTTACATGGAGCCCTGAAGCTTTCTTT
TRBJ1-2,NA,NA,TRBV7-9,CASSLPRADIYGYTF,TGTGCCAGCAGCCTGCCGAGGGCAGACATCTATGGCTACACCTTC
TRBJ2-7,TRBD2,NA,TRBV19,CASSRSGSVADEQYF,TGTGCCAGTAGTCGTAGCGGGAGCGTCGCGGACGAGCAGTACTTC
TRBJ2-5,NA,once,TRBV6-1,CASSESAAGGETQYF,TGTGCCAGCAGTGAATCTGCGGCAGGGGGGGAGACCCAGTACTTC
TRBJ2-5,TRBD2,NA,TRBV28,CASSSPRRPSGRAETQYF,TGTGCCAGCAGTTCGCCCCGCCGTCCTAGCGGGAGGGCGGAGACCCAGTACTTC
TRBJ1-4,TRBD1,NA,TRBV7-9,CASSLRTGVEGEKLFF,TGTGCCAGCAGCTTACGGACAGGGGTTGAGGGTGAAAAACTGTTTTTT
TRBJ1-5,NA,NA,TRBV5-8,CASSLAIGGNQPQHF,TGTGCCAGCAGCTTGGCCATCGGGGGCAATCAGCCCCAGCATTTT
TRBJ1-4,TRBD1,NA,TRBV25-1,CASSESLRGRREKLFF,TGTGCCAGCAGTGAATCGCTCAGGGGGCGCCGTGAAAAACTGTTTTTT
TRBJ1-5,NA,NA,TRBV14,CASSPSGIAQPQHF,TGTGCCAGCAGCCCGTCGGGGATTGCTCAGCCCCAGCATTTT
TRBJ1-2,TRBD1,NA,TRBV19,CASRTGQGLYGYTF,TGTGCCAGTAGAACCGGACAGGGGCTTTATGGCTACACCTTC
TRBJ2-2,NA,NA,TRBV19,CASRLRGTNTGELFF,TGTGCCTCCCGCCTGCGGGGCACGAACACCGGGGAGCTGTTTTTT
TRBJ2-7,NA,NA,TRBV2,CASSGTAKQYF,TGTGCCAGCAGTGGGACAGCAAAGCAGTACTTC
TRBJ1-4,TRBD1,NA,TRBV5-4,CASSLRTGANEKLFF,TGTGCCAGCAGCCTGCGGACAGGGGCTAATGAAAAACTGTTTTTT
TRBJ2-2,TRBD1,NA,TRBV2,CASRLTGSNTGELFF,TGTGCCAGCAGGCTGACAGGGTCGAACACCGGGGAGCTGTTTTTT
TRBJ1-4,NA,NA,TRBV6-1,CASSLLSPTNEKLFF,TGTGCCAGCAGCCTCTTATCCCCAACTAATGAAAAACTGTTTTTT
TRBJ2-5,TRBD2,NA,TRBV13,CASSSRLAGLEKTQYF,TGTGCCAGCAGCTCCCGACTAGCGGGATTGGAGAAGACCCAGTACTTC
TRBJ2-7,NA,NA,TRBV11-1,CASSLESGLSYEQYF,TGTGCCAGCAGCTTAGAATCAGGGTTATCCTACGAGCAGTACTTC
TRBJ1-2,TRBD1,once,TRBV5-1,CASSSTGGVDGYTF,TGCGCCAGCAGCTCCACAGGGGGCGTCGATGGCTACACCTTC
TRBJ1-5,TRBD1,NA,TRBV28,CASSLQGAGDPGQPQHF,TGTGCCAGCAGTCTTCAGGGGGCGGGGGATCCGGGTCAGCCCCAGCATTTT
TRBJ2-3,TRBD2,NA,TRBV7-2,CASSPQGGRRGDTQYF,TGTGCCAGCAGCCCCCAAGGCGGGAGGCGGGGAGATACGCAGTATTTT
TRBJ1-5,TRBD1,NA,TRBV28,CASSFSDRGNQPQHF,TGTGCCAGCAGTTTCTCGGACAGGGGCAATCAGCCCCAGCATTTT
TRBJ2-7,NA,NA,TRBV28,CASSLGWREQYF,TGTGCCAGCAGTTTAGGTTGGCGGGAGCAGTACTTC
TRBJ1-1,NA,NA,TRBV18,CASSKEGNTEAFF,TGTGCCAGCTCGAAGGAGGGGAACACTGAAGCTTTCTTT